The clone carrying this T cell receptor beta chain was recorded at least ten times. The antigen remains undetermined. TCRdb ran MiXCR on the multiplex PCR reads and lists one entry per CDR3 protein. The sample consists of approximately 200,000 distinct CDR3 sequences, approximately 31% of them appearing once. CDR1 SEHNR and CDR2 FQNEAQ come from the germline V gene (reference sequence). The CDR3 runs to 14 residues. The J segment lost 4 bases and the V segment lost 5 bases, leaving 4 bases of the junction unmatched. The sample is drawn from a study of breast tumors, draining lymph nodes, adjacent tissues. Study-wide points: Tumor repertoires ranked between lymph nodes and nontumor tissue in diversity, with V and J gene preferences. That most tumor T cells come from lymph nodes remained unproven. Findings are consistent with lymph node origin and intratumoral expansion of most tumor T cells. Luminal-like breast cancer showed significantly greater tumor-nontumor repertoire similarity than basal-like breast cancer did.

Samples came from axillary lymph nodes draining the breast cancer. The origin of this receptor is a female donor with breast cancer. Some clones in this sample may be carry-over from other donors' samples. The gene calls are TRBV7-9 and TRBJ2-5; 10 bases line up with TRBD1. The sequenced sample consisted of axillary lymph node tissue. CDR3 sequence: CASSARDRGETQYF. The CDR3 DNA sequence: TGTGCCAGCAGCGCTAGGGACAGGGGAGAGACCCAGTACTTC. Looking up the rest from reference TRBV7-9 and TRBJ2-5 gives the full variable domain: DTGVSQNPRHKITKRGQNVTFRCDPISEHNRLYWYRQTLGQGPEFLTYFQNEAQLEKSRLLSDRFSAERPKGSFSTLEIQRTEQGDSAMYLCASSARDRGETQYFGPGTRLLVL.